This is a list of T cell receptor beta chains from one sample in a study of blood T cell repertoires in COVID-19. The data were produced by immunoSEQ multiplex PCR, yet TCRdb's version contains in-frame clones alone and is incomplete. This sample has 150,000 to 200,000 clones, with around 80% found just once. Sequenced material: PBMCs or T cells enriched from blood (not recorded which). These receptors were taken from a woman aged 55-70 years who had recovered from COVID-19. Each CDR3 is given with its conserved first and last residue. The D gene is left open where the match is weak. Expanded clones are given a class, and other clones once, few, many or no size at all.

V gene	D gene	J gene	clone size	CDR3 DNA	CDR3 protein
TRBV5-1	-	TRBJ2-3	-	TGCGCCAGCAGCACAGGACAGTACACAGATACGCAGTATTTT	CASSTGQYTDTQYF
TRBV7-9	-	TRBJ1-2	-	TGTGCCAGCAGCTTAGTGGGGCCCGGGGGCTACACCTTC	CASSLVGPGGYTF
TRBV19	-	TRBJ1-1	-	TGTGCCAGTAGTAGCAGGGTCACTGAAGCTTTCTTT	CASSSRVTEAFF
TRBV4-2	TRBD2	TRBJ2-3	-	TGTGCCAGCAGCCAAGCTCTTCTAGCGGGAGTGGGTACAGATACGCAGTATTTT	CASSQALLAGVGTDTQYF
TRBV6-5	TRBD1	TRBJ2-1	-	TGTGCCAGCAGTTCGGGACAGGGGTTTAACTACAATGAGCAGTTCTTC	CASSSGQGFNYNEQFF
TRBV14	TRBD1	TRBJ2-7	-	TGTGCCAGCAGCCAAGGCCGGGACAGTGTTTACGAGCAGTACTTC	CASSQGRDSVYEQYF
TRBV29-1	TRBD1	TRBJ2-2	-	TGCAGCGCTGCTAGCCGGGACAGGGACTACGGGGAGCTGTTTTTT	CSAASRDRDYGELFF
TRBV15	-	TRBJ2-2	-	TGTGCCACCAGCAGAGTAGAGGGCACCGGGGAGCTGTTTTTT	CATSRVEGTGELFF
TRBV5-1	TRBD1	TRBJ2-7	once	TGCGCCAGCAGCTTTTCAGGGGGCTCCTACGAGCAGTACTTC	CASSFSGGSYEQYF
TRBV5-1	TRBD1	TRBJ2-7	once	TGCGCCAGCAGCTTCGGACAGGGGGCGGGCGAGCAGTACTTC	CASSFGQGAGEQYF
TRBV19	-	TRBJ1-5	-	TGTGCCAGTAACTCCCCGGGTCAGGGGCCCCAGCATTTT	CASNSPGQGPQHF
TRBV9	-	TRBJ1-1	-	TGTGCCAGCAGCGTAGGAGCCTTTGACACTGAAGCTTTCTTT	CASSVGAFDTEAFF
TRBV5-1	TRBD2	TRBJ2-3	-	TGCGCCAGCGGCAGCGGGAGTCTTGATACGCAGTATTTT	CASGSGSLDTQYF
TRBV18	TRBD2	TRBJ2-1	-	TGTGCCAGCTCACCCGTGGTAGCGGGGGGGCTTTACAATGAGCAGTTCTTC	CASSPVVAGGLYNEQFF
TRBV29-1	-	TRBJ1-1	-	TGCAGCGGGGGGTTCGAGGGAGAAGCTTTCTTT	CSGGFEGEAFF
TRBV30	TRBD1	TRBJ1-2	-	TGTGCCTGGAGTGGGAACAGGGGTGATAACTATGGCTACACCTTC	CAWSGNRGDNYGYTF
TRBV3-1/TRBV3-2	TRBD2	TRBJ2-7	-	TGTGCCAGCAGCCGCTCTCAGTCCGGGACTAGCTTGTACTTC	CASSRSQSGTSLYF
TRBV5-1	TRBD2	TRBJ2-5	-	TGCGCCAGCATGGGGGGAGGGACTCAAGAGACCCAGTACTTC	CASMGGGTQETQYF
TRBV5-1	-	TRBJ2-1	-	TGCGCCAGCAGCTTGGCCGCGGGGAGCTACAATGAGCAGTTCTTC	CASSLAAGSYNEQFF
TRBV19	-	TRBJ1-1	-	TGTGCCAGTAGGCCCCGGCTTGGGAGAACCCTTAATCTCATGAACACTGAAGCTTTCTTT	CASRPRLGRTLNLMNTEAFF
TRBV5-1	TRBD1	TRBJ2-1	-	TGCGCCAGCAGCGACGGGACAGACAATGAGCAGTTCTTC	CASSDGTDNEQFF
TRBV7-7	TRBD2	TRBJ2-5	-	TGTGCCAGCAGCCGGGGGGTGGTCGGGGTGAGAGAAGAGACCCAGTACTTC	CASSRGVVGVREETQYF
TRBV6-1	TRBD1	TRBJ1-2	-	TGTGCCAGCAGTGACCCGGGACAGATCTATGGCTACACCTTC	CASSDPGQIYGYTF
TRBV4-1	-	TRBJ2-5	-	TGCGCCAGCAGCCAAGACCCCAACCAAGAGACCCAGTACTTC	CASSQDPNQETQYF
TRBV10-1	-	TRBJ1-4	-	TGCGCCAGCAGCCGGGGAACAGGGAATGAAAAACTGTTTTTT	CASSRGTGNEKLFF
TRBV7-3	TRBD1	TRBJ1-1	-	TGTGCCAGCAGCTATAGGGGGCCGGAAACTGAAGCTTTCTTT	CASSYRGPETEAFF
TRBV29-1	-	TRBJ2-7	-	TGCAGCGTTGAGACGTCAATGGGGGGCGAGCAGTACTTC	CSVETSMGGEQYF
TRBV19	TRBD1	TRBJ1-6	-	TGTGCCAGTAACCTAGGGGGACAGCCCTCACCCCTCCACTTT	CASNLGGQPSPLHF
TRBV5-4	-	TRBJ1-1	-	TGTGCCAGCAGCTTAGCGGCCAGGAACACTGAAGCTTTCTTT	CASSLAARNTEAFF
TRBV3-1/TRBV3-2	-	TRBJ1-4	-	TGTGCCAGCAGCCACAGGCAGGCCAAAAATGAAAAACTGTTTTTT	CASSHRQAKNEKLFF
TRBV10-3	-	TRBJ1-1	-	TGTGCCATCAGGGGAGTCCCTGGCACTGAAGCTTTCTTT	CAIRGVPGTEAFF
TRBV14	-	TRBJ2-2	-	TGTGCCAGCAGCCGACCGGCTGGAGCGAACACCGGGGAGCTGTTTTTT	CASSRPAGANTGELFF
TRBV5-6	-	TRBJ1-6	-	TGTGCCAGCAGCCTCCGCCCCTCACGGTTCTATAATTCACCCCTCCACTTT	CASSLRPSRFYNSPLHF